This is a list of T cell receptor beta chains from one sample in a study of shared clonotypes between healthy human individuals. The table came from immunoSEQ multiplex PCR; TCRdb's copy has only in-frame clones and leaves some out. The sample holds about 2.1 million clones, 93% seen once. The sample comprised naive CD8+ T cells from PBMCs. The receptor set was obtained from a man between 18 and 35 years old in good health. Some clones in this sample may be carry-over from other donors' samples. CDR3s include the opening cysteine and the closing phenylalanine or tryptophan. The order of the fields is clone size, V gene, J gene, CDR3 length, D gene, CDR3 protein, CDR3 DNA. The D gene is left open where the match is weak. For some rows the clone size is stated as once, few or many, or as a class when expanded; others skip it.

>.|TRBV28|TRBJ1-4|18|.
CASSPLKGIGATNEKLFF
TGTGCCAGCAGTCCCCTCAAGGGGATAGGCGCAACTAATGAAAAACTGTTTTTT
>.|TRBV7-3|TRBJ2-7|16|TRBD1
CASSSRTGTDTYEQYF
TGTGCCAGCAGCTCACGGACGGGGACAGACACCTACGAGCAGTACTTC
>.|TRBV5-1|TRBJ1-1|15|TRBD1
CASSAAGGQWTEAFF
TGCGCCAGCAGCGCCGCAGGGGGCCAGTGGACTGAAGCTTTCTTT
>.|TRBV5-1|TRBJ1-1|14|.
CASSAAGSVTEAFF
TGCGCCAGCAGCGCCGCGGGGTCCGTTACTGAAGCTTTCTTT
>.|TRBV7-8|TRBJ2-1|15|TRBD1
CASSKGQGASNEQFF
TGTGCCAGCAGCAAGGGACAGGGGGCGAGCAATGAGCAGTTCTTC
>.|TRBV19|TRBJ2-1|13|.
CASSQGPYNEQFF
TGTGCCAGTAGTCAGGGGCCATACAATGAGCAGTTCTTC
>few|TRBV6-5|TRBJ1-1|15|.
CASSYSTGGRTEAFF
TGTGCCAGCAGTTACTCGACGGGGGGGAGGACTGAAGCTTTCTTT
>.|TRBV27|TRBJ2-2|14|.
CASSLMGNTGELFF
TGTGCCAGCAGTTTAATGGGGAACACCGGGGAGCTGTTTTTT
>.|TRBV7-6|TRBJ1-1|14|.
CASSLVGIRSEAFF
TGTGCCAGCAGCTTAGTTGGAATTCGCTCTGAAGCTTTCTTT
>.|TRBV9|TRBJ1-4|15|.
CASSVTGATNEKLFF
TGTGCCAGCAGCGTAACAGGCGCAACTAATGAAAAACTGTTTTTT
>.|TRBV9|TRBJ1-5|17|.
CASSPDGGFGGNQPQHF
TGTGCCAGCAGCCCAGATGGAGGCTTCGGGGGCAATCAGCCCCAGCATTTT
>.|TRBV4-2|TRBJ1-5|19|.
CASSQDGGATGLSNQPQHF
TGTGCCAGCAGCCAAGATGGAGGGGCAACAGGCCTCAGCAATCAGCCCCAGCATTTT
>.|TRBV7-9|TRBJ1-2|12|.
CAQAPEIHGYTF
TGTGCCCAAGCGCCGGAGATCCATGGCTACACCTTC
>.|TRBV29-1|TRBJ2-7|16|.
CSVEAPDNWGFYEQYF
TGCAGCGTTGAGGCTCCAGACAACTGGGGTTTCTACGAGCAGTACTTC
>.|TRBV12-5|TRBJ2-7|13|.
CASGLDNSYEQYF
TGTGCTAGTGGTTTGGACAACTCCTACGAGCAGTACTTC
>.|TRBV9|TRBJ1-1|15|.
CASSVEGGLNTEAFF
TGTGCCAGCAGCGTAGAAGGGGGGCTTAACACTGAAGCTTTCTTT
>.|TRBV29-1|TRBJ2-7|14|TRBD1
CSVEVATGVGEQYF
TGCAGCGTTGAAGTGGCGACAGGGGTAGGCGAGCAGTACTTC
>.|TRBV27|TRBJ1-1|14|TRBD1
CASLPVGGVPEAFF
TGTGCCAGTTTACCAGTAGGGGGCGTCCCTGAAGCTTTCTTT
>.|TRBV15|TRBJ2-5|11|.
CATSEMETQYF
TGTGCCACCAGCGAGATGGAGACCCAGTACTTC
>.|TRBV15|TRBJ2-7|13|.
CATSRDLLAEQYF
TGTGCCACCAGCAGAGATCTCTTGGCCGAGCAGTACTTC
>.|TRBV25-1|TRBJ2-1|11|TRBD2
CAAGGGNEQFF
TGTGCCGCGGGAGGGGGCAATGAGCAGTTCTTC
>.|TRBV30|TRBJ2-5|17|TRBD1
CAWSVLGQGPYQETQYF
TGTGCCTGGAGTGTACTCGGACAGGGACCGTACCAAGAGACCCAGTACTTC
>.|TRBV5-1|TRBJ1-2|14|.
CASSPRLGGRGYTF
TGCGCCAGCAGCCCCCGCTTGGGGGGTAGGGGCTACACCTTC
>few|TRBV13|TRBJ1-5|14|.
CASSLRVSAEPQHF
TGTGCCAGCAGCTTAAGGGTCAGCGCTGAGCCCCAGCATTTT
>.|TRBV2|TRBJ1-1|13|TRBD1
CASRRGQYTEAFF
TGTGCCAGCAGAAGGGGGCAGTACACTGAAGCTTTCTTT
>.|TRBV6-6|TRBJ2-5|15|.
CASIQQGTYQETQYF
TGTGCCAGCATCCAACAGGGAACGTACCAAGAGACCCAGTACTTC
>.|TRBV7-9|TRBJ2-2|17|.
CASSYPVGTANTGELFF
TGTGCCAGCAGCTATCCGGTGGGGACGGCGAACACCGGGGAGCTGTTTTTT
>.|TRBV7-6|TRBJ2-3|14|.
CASSLGGGPDTQYF
TGTGCCAGCAGCTTAGGTGGAGGGCCAGATACGCAGTATTTT
>.|TRBV7-9|TRBJ2-1|15|TRBD2
CASSFSGKSGDEQFF
TGTGCCAGCAGCTTCAGCGGGAAGTCGGGCGATGAGCAGTTCTTC
>.|TRBV7-9|TRBJ2-7|15|TRBD2
CASSPESGTSYEQYF
TGTGCCAGCAGCCCCGAATCCGGGACTAGCTACGAGCAGTACTTC
>.|TRBV6-5|TRBJ2-2|14|TRBD2
CASSTIAGAGELFF
TGTGCCAGCAGTACAATAGCGGGCGCCGGGGAGCTGTTTTTT
>once|TRBV7-3|TRBJ2-1|16|TRBD2
CASSRTVREGRNEQFF
TGTGCCAGCAGCAGAACGGTGCGGGAGGGGAGGAATGAGCAGTTCTTC
>.|TRBV28|TRBJ2-7|15|.
CASIPRGAKSREQYF
TGTGCCAGCATTCCTAGGGGGGCGAAGTCTCGGGAGCAGTACTTC
>.|TRBV7-9|TRBJ1-6|15|.
CASSLGPAIDSPLHF
TGTGCCAGCAGCTTAGGGCCGGCTATAGATTCACCCCTCCACTTT
>.|TRBV11-2|TRBJ1-1|13|.
CASSLALPTEAFF
TGTGCCAGCAGCTTAGCGCTCCCCACTGAAGCTTTCTTT
>.|TRBV5-5|TRBJ2-3|16|TRBD1
CASSLYRGVRTDTQYF
TGTGCCAGCAGCTTGTACAGGGGTGTACGGACAGATACGCAGTATTTT
>.|TRBV7-9|TRBJ1-2|12|.
CASSLATVGYTF
TGTGCCAGCAGCTTGGCTACAGTTGGCTACACCTTC
>.|TRBV5-4|TRBJ1-2|14|TRBD1
CASSPGQGSYGYTF
TGTGCCAGCAGCCCTGGACAGGGAAGCTATGGCTACACCTTC
>once|TRBV6-5|TRBJ2-2|15|.
CASSYRVRGTGELFF
TGTGCCAGCAGTTACAGAGTTCGGGGGACCGGGGAGCTGTTTTTT
>once|TRBV18|TRBJ2-1|13|.
CASSLTGRNEQFF
TGTGCCAGCTCACTAACAGGGAGGAATGAGCAGTTCTTC
>.|TRBV7-9|TRBJ2-3|16|TRBD1
CASSMLRDSSTDTQYF
TGTGCCAGCAGCATGCTCCGGGACAGTAGCACAGATACGCAGTATTTT
>.|TRBV30|TRBJ1-3|13|.
CAWNQGLGNTIYF
TGTGCCTGGAATCAGGGGCTAGGAAACACCATATATTTT
>.|TRBV7-9|TRBJ2-7|16|.
CASSLYSGTLAYEQYF
TGTGCCAGCAGCCTGTATTCCGGGACCCTTGCCTACGAGCAGTACTTC
>.|TRBV5-1|TRBJ2-7|16|TRBD2
CASSFRLAGGPYEQYF
TGCGCCAGCAGCTTCCGACTAGCGGGAGGGCCGTACGAGCAGTACTTC
>.|TRBV7-9|TRBJ1-4|16|.
CASTPDPGGWVEKLFF
TGTGCCAGCACGCCAGACCCCGGGGGTTGGGTTGAAAAACTGTTTTTT
>.|TRBV27|TRBJ2-7|14|.
CASTWAGSVDEQYF
TGTGCCAGCACCTGGGCAGGGAGCGTTGACGAGCAGTACTTC
>.|TRBV28|TRBJ2-5|14|TRBD1
CASSSGTVQETQYF
TGTGCCAGCAGTTCGGGGACAGTCCAAGAGACCCAGTACTTC
>.|TRBV5-6|TRBJ2-3|15|TRBD1
CASSLRGQMGDTQYF
TGTGCCAGCAGCTTGAGGGGGCAAATGGGAGATACGCAGTATTTT
>.|TRBV7-9|TRBJ2-7|14|TRBD1
CASSPGTGVSEQYF
TGTGCCAGCAGCCCCGGGACAGGGGTTTCCGAGCAGTACTTC